Below are 30 T cell receptor beta chains sequenced from a single sample in a study of shared T cell receptors in the human thymus. Produced via immunoSEQ multiplex PCR; TCRdb's table is partial and in-frame only. The repertoire holds hundreds of thousands of clones, with approximately 89% as singletons. Another study also made use of these data, one on human thymus T cells.

Sequences were obtained from thymocytes. These receptors all come from a boy in the first two years of life with a congenital heart defect.

The chain uses TRBV6-1 and TRBJ2-7; 7 bases align to TRBD2. Per the germline V gene, CDR1 is MNHNS and CDR2 is SASEGT. The CDR3 contains 14 residues. With 3 bases clipped from V and 2 bases from J, the junction kept 4 bases outside the gene matches. CDR3 DNA sequence: TGTGCCAGCAGTGACTCCGGGACTACCTACGAGCAGTACTTC. It specifies CASSDSGTTYEQYF.

V gene TRBV4-3 combines with J gene TRBJ2-5, with 11 nucleotides matching TRBD1. CDR3 length equals 22 residues. Germline assignment: CDR1 LGHNA and CDR2 YSLEER. The junction had 23 bases not matched to a gene; V was cut back by 4 bases and J by 1 base. For the CDR3, the DNA is TGCGCCAGCAGCCGCTTGGATGACCTTGGACAGGGGGCTTTCTGTCCCCAAGAGACCCAGTACTTC. This encodes CASSRLDDLGQGAFCPQETQYF.

V is TRBV18 and J is TRBJ1-2, with 8 bases that match TRBD1. The junction had 4 bases not matched to a gene; V was cut back by 5 bases and J by 5 bases. Per germline, CDR1 KGHSH and CDR2 LQKENI. The CDR3 runs to 13 residues. CDR3 residues: CASSTGTGYGYTF. CDR3 nucleotide sequence: TGTGCCAGCTCAACCGGGACAGGATATGGCTACACCTTC.

This rearrangement joins TRBV28 to TRBJ2-1; 9 positions match TRBD2. This CDR3 contains 16 residues. Germline CDR1 reads MDHEN; CDR2 reads SYDVKM. V lost 5 bases, J lost 8 bases, and 13 bases stayed unmatched. CDR3 loop: CASSGAESSGNYEQFF. The DNA of the CDR3 is TGTGCCAGCAGTGGGGCCGAGTCTAGCGGGAACTATGAGCAGTTCTTC.

CDR3 in DNA: TGCGCCAGCAGCCAAGATCAAGGTCAATGGAGCTATGGCTACACCTTC. This translates into CASSQDQGQWSYGYTF. The V gene is TRBV4-1, the J gene TRBJ1-2; D is unresolved. The V gene's germline CDR1 is MGHRA and CDR2 YSYEKL. Trimming stripped 0 bases from V and 4 bases from J, with 15 bases between. The CDR3 is 16 amino acids.

The chain uses TRBV19 and TRBJ2-7; tentatively, D is TRBD2 (6 bases). The V gene's germline CDR1 is LNHDA and CDR2 SQIVND (reference sequence). The CDR3 consists of 16 residues. Trimming took 0 bases from V and 2 from J, leaving 14 bases between them. CDR3 nucleotides: TGTGCCAGTAGTATAGACGGGGCGGAGGGGACCTACGAGCAGTACTTC. Translating it yields CASSIDGAEGTYEQYF.

This chain connects TRBV28 to TRBJ1-1; the match to TRBD1 covers 12 bases. CDR3 length: 16 residues. Germline V CDR1 and CDR2: MDHEN, SYDVKM. V lost 3 bases to trimming and J lost 9 bases; unmatched junction nucleotides: 11. The CDR3 sequence is CASSFRDRGLMRKAFF. CDR3 nucleotide sequence: TGTGCCAGCAGTTTCCGGGACAGGGGGCTGATGAGGAAAGCTTTCTTT.

J is TRBJ2-7 and V is TRBV11-2, with D possibly matching TRBD1 (5 bases). CDR3 size: 12 residues. The V gene lost 6 bases and the J gene lost 6 bases, with 12 bases spanning the gap. The germline V gene has CDR1 SGHAT and CDR2 FQNNGV. DNA of the CDR3: TGTGCCAGCAGATATAGGGGCGGCGAGCAGTACTTC. Protein sequence: CASRYRGGEQYF.

The chain combines TRBV5-1 with TRBJ1-1; D not resolved. Per the germline V gene, CDR1 is SGHRS and CDR2 is YFSETQ. This CDR3 has 14 amino acids. Trimming left V 1 base short and J 4 bases short, with 11 bases between. The CDR3 loop reads CASSLNVSGTEAFF. CDR3 coding DNA: TGCGCCAGCAGCTTGAACGTCAGCGGCACTGAAGCTTTCTTT.

This clone was observed a handful of times. V and J are TRBV28 and TRBJ2-1; 7 bases are shared with TRBD1. The V gene end was trimmed by 3 bases and the J gene end by 2 bases; junction bases not matched to a gene: 10. The length of the CDR3 is 17 residues. CDR1 MDHEN and CDR2 SYDVKM come from the germline V gene. CDR3 sequence reads: CASSFPGTERTYNEQFF. The CDR3 DNA is TGTGCCAGCAGTTTCCCCGGGACAGAACGAACCTACAATGAGCAGTTCTTC.

This sequence joins TRBV10-3 and TRBJ2-7; TRBD1 matches at 9 bases. The germline CDR1 and CDR2 sequences are ENHRY and SYGVKD. The V segment lost 1 base and the J segment 3 bases; nucleotides outside the gene matches: 10. The CDR3 length is 17 residues. The CDR3 spells CAISELAGQGFGYEQYF. CDR3 sequence (DNA): TGTGCCATCAGTGAGTTGGCGGGACAGGGTTTTGGCTACGAGCAGTACTTC.

The chain employs TRBV28 and TRBJ2-3, with TRBD2 matching 11 bases. After removal of 1 base from V and 7 bases from J, the junction contained 7 bases not matched to a gene. CDR3 length: 16 amino acids. In germline, CDR1 is MDHEN, CDR2 SYDVKM. The CDR3 coding sequence is TGTGCCAGCAGTTTATCGCTAGCGGGGGGATATAATACGCAGTATTTT. Residues: CASSLSLAGGYNTQYF. Using reference TRBV28 and TRBJ2-3 for the parts outside the CDR3, the full variable domain is DVKVTQSSRYLVKRTGEKVFLECVQDMDHENMFWYRQDPGLGLRLIYFSYDVKMKEKGDIPEGYSVSREKKERFSLILESASTNQTSMYLCASSLSLAGGYNTQYFGPGTRLTVL.

The rearrangement joins TRBV6-5 to TRBJ2-5, with D unclear. Germline CDR1 reads MNHEY; CDR2 reads SVGAGI. The CDR3 is made up of 16 amino acids. The V end lost 0 bases, the J end lost 2 bases, and 13 bases lay between the germline ends. Written as DNA, the CDR3 is TGTGCCAGCAGTTACTCGAAAGGCTTCGGGCAAGAGACCCAGTACTTC. It codes for CASSYSKGFGQETQYF.

This chain uses TRBV25-1 with TRBJ2-7; TRBD1 matches at 9 bases. Trimming took 7 bases from V and 3 from J; bases not matched to a gene: 7. The CDR3 is 14 amino acids. Germline values: CDR1 MGHDK, CDR2 SYGVNS. The CDR3 DNA follows: TGTGCCAGCAAGAAGGGACAGGGAGACTACGAGCAGTACTTC. Protein sequence: CASKKGQGDYEQYF.

V is TRBV5-4 and J is TRBJ1-1; TRBD1 aligns across 12 bases. With 0 bases clipped from V and 1 base from J, the junction kept 13 bases outside the gene matches. Germline loops: CDR1 SGHNT, CDR2 YYREEE (reference sequence). The CDR3 is 20 amino acids. Here the CDR3 DNA reads TGTGCCAGCAGCTTGGACCTCGGGACAGGGGGCGAAGGAACGAACACTGAAGCTTTCTTT. Translation gives CASSLDLGTGGEGTNTEAFF.

This clone has only a few counts. This chain links TRBV4-3 with TRBJ1-3, with a tentative D call TRBD1 (5 bases). V lost 1 base and J 0 bases, leaving 13 bases between the germline ends. The CDR3 covers 17 residues. Germline V lookup: CDR1 LGHNA, CDR2 YSLEER. The CDR3 loop is CASSQGGEGISGNTIYF. CDR3 bases: TGCGCCAGCAGCCAAGGGGGGGAGGGGATCTCTGGAAACACCATATATTTT.

The gene calls are TRBV6-5 and TRBJ1-3; 7 bases agree with TRBD1. V lost 0 bases, J lost 3 bases, and 5 bases stayed unmatched. Germline CDR1 MNHEY, CDR2 SVGAGI. This CDR3 comprises 16 residues. The CDR3 DNA sequence: TGTGCCAGCAGTTACTCCCGGGACAGAAGTGGAAACACCATATATTTT. Encoded protein: CASSYSRDRSGNTIYF.

This chain joins TRBV27 and TRBJ1-2; D remains ambiguous. Germline values: CDR1 MNHEY, CDR2 SMNVEV (reference sequence). This CDR3 contains 13 residues. V lost 5 bases to trimming and J lost 4 bases, with 11 bases between them. CDR3 coding DNA: TGTGCCAGCAGTCCAAGCTACAGCTATGGCTACACCTTC. Translation: CASSPSYSYGYTF.

The chain's CDR3 is CASSLRGQGPTSNTGELFF. For the CDR3, the DNA is TGCGCCAGCAGCTTGCGTGGACAGGGGCCGACTTCGAACACCGGGGAGCTGTTTTTT. The chain employs TRBV5-1 and TRBJ2-2, with 9 bases fitting TRBD1. With V trimmed by 1 base and J by 0 bases, 10 bases remained unmatched. This CDR3 has 19 residues. The germline V gene has CDR1 SGHRS and CDR2 YFSETQ. Using reference TRBV5-1 and TRBJ2-2 for the parts outside the CDR3, the full variable domain is KAGVTQTPRYLIKTRGQQVTLSCSPISGHRSVSWYQQTPGQGLQFLFEYFSETQRNKGNFPGRFSGRQFSNSRSEMNVSTLELGDSALYLCASSLRGQGPTSNTGELFFGEGSRLTVL.

This chain joins TRBV5-1 and TRBJ2-5, with a weak D call TRBD1 (6 bases). V lost 4 bases and J 1 base, leaving 11 bases between the germline ends. The CDR3 has 14 residues. CDR1 is SGHRS and CDR2 is YFSETQ in the germline V gene. The CDR3 DNA reads TGCGCCAGCAGCGTTTTGGACAGCCAAGAGACCCAGTACTTC. It translates to CASSVLDSQETQYF.

This clone has just a few counts. V gene TRBV9 combines with J gene TRBJ2-5; 9 bases agree with TRBD1. V was clipped by 2 bases and J by 1 base; unmatched bases: 3. Germline V gives CDR1 SGDLS, CDR2 YYNGEE. This CDR3 contains 15 residues. DNA for the CDR3: TGTGCCAGCAGCGTCCGGGACAGGGTCCAAGAGACCCAGTACTTC. The encoded protein is CASSVRDRVQETQYF.

The chain combines TRBV4-2 with TRBJ2-1; TRBD2 aligns across 12 bases. Trimming cost V 5 bases and J 0 bases; bases outside gene matches: 5. This CDR3 spans 17 amino acids. Germline lookup yields CDR1 LGHNA and CDR2 YNFKEQ. CDR3: CASSTSGGSSSYNEQFF. In nucleotides, the CDR3 is TGTGCCAGCAGCACTAGCGGGGGGAGTAGCTCCTACAATGAGCAGTTCTTC.

In its sample, this clone was seen once. The chain employs TRBV25-1 and TRBJ1-6; 7 bases line up with TRBD1. This CDR3 has 16 residues. V was pared by 2 bases and J by 8 bases, with 9 bases of the junction left unmatched. Per the germline V gene, CDR1 is MGHDK and CDR2 is SYGVNS. The CDR3 DNA sequence: TGTGCCAGCAGTGAACTCGAGACAGGGCTCCATTCACCCCTCCACTTT. Protein product: CASSELETGLHSPLHF.

The rearrangement links TRBV9 to TRBJ2-3, with D possibly matching TRBD2 (6 bases). The V gene lost 0 bases and the J gene lost 2 bases, with 13 bases spanning the gap. Looked up from germline, CDR1 is SGDLS and CDR2 is YYNGEE. CDR3 length: 16 amino acids. CDR3 nucleotide sequence: TGTGCCAGCAGCGTAGGCCTTCGGGAGCCCACAGATACGCAGTATTTT. Translating gives CASSVGLREPTDTQYF.

This clone was picked up a small number of times. The DNA of the CDR3 is TGTGCCAGCACCCAGACAGGGTGGTGGGCAGATACGCAGTATTTT. Translated, it gives CASTQTGWWADTQYF. The chain employs TRBV25-1 and TRBJ2-3; 7 bases fit TRBD1. Per the germline V gene, CDR1 is MGHDK and CDR2 is SYGVNS. Germline trimming cut 7 bases from V and 4 bases from J; bases unmatched to any gene: 11. The CDR3 contains 15 residues.

For the CDR3, the DNA is TGTGCCAGCAGCTCCTGGACTAGCGGGAGGGCCTACGAGCAGTACTTC. Translated, it gives CASSSWTSGRAYEQYF. V and J are TRBV7-2 and TRBJ2-7; 15 nucleotides agree with TRBD2. After removal of 4 bases from V and 2 bases from J, the junction contained 3 bases not matched to a gene. CDR3 length: 16 amino acids. Germline CDR1 is SGHTA and CDR2 is FQGNSA.

J is TRBJ2-5 and V is TRBV12-5; 9 nucleotides agree with TRBD1. Germline loops: CDR1 LGHNT, CDR2 FRNRAP. The trim removed 5 bases at V and 0 bases at J, leaving 13 bases unmatched. CDR3 length equals 18 residues. CDR3 sequence reads: CASGPGQGHTWYQETQYF. In DNA, the CDR3 is TGTGCTAGTGGTCCCGGACAGGGGCACACTTGGTACCAAGAGACCCAGTACTTC.

The rearrangement uses TRBV28 and TRBJ2-7; perhaps TRBD2 as D (6 bases). Trimming removed 6 bases at V and 7 bases at J, with 13 bases between. CDR3 length: 12 residues. Per germline, CDR1 MDHEN and CDR2 SYDVKM. DNA for the CDR3: TGTGCCAGCAGGGGGGGTCTGGGGGAGCAGTACTTC. Its protein product is CASRGGLGEQYF.

The V gene is TRBV28, the J gene TRBJ2-7; 7 positions agree with TRBD2. CDR3 length equals 16 residues. Germline CDR1 is MDHEN and CDR2 is SYDVKM. V dropped 2 bases and J dropped 6; count of bases not matched to a gene: 13. The CDR3 sequence: CASSLPTGEGLLEQYF. Here the CDR3 DNA reads TGTGCCAGCAGTTTACCGACGGGGGAGGGACTACTCGAGCAGTACTTC. Looking up the rest from reference TRBV28 and TRBJ2-7 gives the full variable domain: DVKVTQSSRYLVKRTGEKVFLECVQDMDHENMFWYRQDPGLGLRLIYFSYDVKMKEKGDIPEGYSVSREKKERFSLILESASTNQTSMYLCASSLPTGEGLLEQYFGPGTRLTVT.

V gene TRBV5-1 combines with J gene TRBJ2-3; TRBD2 aligns across 10 bases. The CDR3 runs 16 residues. V gave up 4 bases and J gave up 2 bases; unmatched junction bases: 7. Germline CDR1 SGHRS, CDR2 YFSETQ. The CDR3 reads CASSNEAGGLTDTQYF. The CDR3 region has the DNA TGCGCCAGCAGCAACGAAGCGGGGGGGCTCACAGATACGCAGTATTTT.